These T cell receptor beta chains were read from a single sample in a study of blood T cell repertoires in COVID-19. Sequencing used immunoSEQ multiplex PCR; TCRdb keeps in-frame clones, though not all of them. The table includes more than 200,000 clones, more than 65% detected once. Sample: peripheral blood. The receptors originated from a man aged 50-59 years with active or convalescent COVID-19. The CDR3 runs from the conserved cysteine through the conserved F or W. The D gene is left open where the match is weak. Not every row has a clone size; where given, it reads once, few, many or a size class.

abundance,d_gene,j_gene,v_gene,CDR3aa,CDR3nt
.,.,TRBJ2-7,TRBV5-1,CASSLGQGLSYEQYF,TGCGCCAGCAGCTTGGGCCAGGGGCTCTCCTACGAGCAGTACTTC
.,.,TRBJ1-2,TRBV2,CASSDNAGNYGYTF,TGTGCCAGCAGTGATAATGCAGGGAACTATGGCTACACCTTC
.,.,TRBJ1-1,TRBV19,CASTSDMNTEAFF,.
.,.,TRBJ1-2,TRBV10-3,CAISGFDLAGYTF,TGTGCCATCAGTGGTTTCGATCTCGCGGGCTACACCTTC
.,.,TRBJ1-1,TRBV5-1,CASSFGAIRSTEAFF,TGCGCCAGCAGCTTCGGAGCAATTCGGAGCACTGAAGCTTTCTTT
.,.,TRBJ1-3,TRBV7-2,CASSLGGGPLSGNTIYF,TGTGCCAGCAGCTTAGGAGGGGGTCCGCTCTCTGGAAACACCATATATTTT
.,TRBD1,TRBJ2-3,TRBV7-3,CASSSQGVSDTQYF,TGTGCCAGCAGCTCACAGGGGGTATCAGATACGCAGTATTTT
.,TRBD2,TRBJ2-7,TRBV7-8,CASSLLEQAGEQYF,TGTGCCAGCAGCTTATTAGAGCAAGCGGGGGAGCAGTACTTC
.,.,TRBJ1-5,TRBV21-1,CASSKARDSNQPQHF,TGTGCCAGCAGCAAAGCGAGGGATAGCAATCAGCCCCAGCATTTT
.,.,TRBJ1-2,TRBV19,CASKAGSYGYTF,TGTGCCAGTAAAGCGGGCTCCTATGGCTACACCTTC
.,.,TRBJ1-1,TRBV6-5,CASSYSAGLVFNEAFF,TGTGCCAGCAGTTACTCTGCAGGCCTGGTATTTAATGAAGCTTTCTTT
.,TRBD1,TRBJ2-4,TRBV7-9,CASSFPPGQGVSGDIQYF,TGTGCCAGCAGCTTCCCTCCGGGACAGGGGGTTTCGGGTGACATTCAGTACTTC
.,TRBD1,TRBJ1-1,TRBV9,CASSDSGTGVMNTEAFF,TGTGCCAGCAGCGACAGCGGGACAGGTGTTATGAACACTGAAGCTTTCTTT
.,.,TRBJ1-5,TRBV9,CASSEGPVSQPQHF,TGTGCCAGCAGCGAGGGGCCTGTGAGTCAGCCCCAGCATTTT
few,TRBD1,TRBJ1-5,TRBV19,CASILTGGSNQPQHF,TGTGCCAGTATCCTAACAGGGGGAAGCAATCAGCCCCAGCATTTT
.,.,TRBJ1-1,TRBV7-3,CASSDGRNTEAFF,TGTGCCAGCAGCGATGGGAGGAACACTGAAGCTTTCTTT
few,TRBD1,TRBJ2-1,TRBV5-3,CARSLEQGVYSDEQFF,TGTGCCAGAAGCTTAGAACAGGGGGTGTACTCGGATGAGCAGTTCTTC
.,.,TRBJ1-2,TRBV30,CAWSPGTNYGYTF,TGTGCCTGGAGTCCGGGAACTAACTATGGCTACACCTTC
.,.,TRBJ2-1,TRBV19,CASSVSQWGPSSYNEQFF,TGTGCCAGTAGTGTATCTCAGTGGGGCCCCAGCTCCTACAATGAGCAGTTCTTC
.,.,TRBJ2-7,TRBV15,CATSSGGTYEQYF,TGTGCCACCAGCAGCGGGGGAACCTACGAGCAGTACTTC
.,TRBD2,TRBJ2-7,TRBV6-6,CASSSSLAGSSYEQYF,TGTGCCAGCAGTTCTTCACTAGCGGGGAGCTCCTACGAGCAGTACTTC
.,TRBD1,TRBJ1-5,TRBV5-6,CASSFWTGLSNQPQHF,TGTGCCAGCAGCTTTTGGACAGGGCTGAGCAATCAGCCCCAGCATTTT
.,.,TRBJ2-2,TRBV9,CASSPLGGGAGELFF,TGTGCCAGCAGCCCACTTGGGGGAGGCGCCGGGGAGCTGTTTTTT
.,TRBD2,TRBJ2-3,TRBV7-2,CASSLSGGPTDTQYF,TGTGCCAGCAGCTTGTCGGGGGGACCCACAGATACGCAGTATTTT
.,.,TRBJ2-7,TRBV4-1,CASSQGQGTYEQYF,TGCGCCAGCAGCCAAGGTCAGGGGACCTACGAGCAGTACTTC
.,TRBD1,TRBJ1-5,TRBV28,CASSPTGGSNQPQHF,TGTGCCAGCAGTCCCACAGGGGGCAGCAATCAGCCCCAGCATTTT
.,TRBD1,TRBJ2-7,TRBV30,CAWTLLPDRGKVCYEQYF,TGTGCCTGGACCCTACTCCCGGACAGGGGAAAAGTTTGTTACGAGCAGTACTTC
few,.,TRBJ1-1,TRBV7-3,CASSLTDRGRAFF,TGTGCCAGCAGCTTAACGGACCGGGGGAGGGCTTTCTTT
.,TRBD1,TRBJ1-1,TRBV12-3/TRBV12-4,CASSPTGRREAFF,TGTGCCAGCAGCCCGACAGGGAGACGCGAAGCTTTCTTT
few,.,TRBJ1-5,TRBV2,CASNSMGGGQPQHF,TGTGCCAGCAACTCCATGGGGGGGGGCCAGCCCCAGCATTTT
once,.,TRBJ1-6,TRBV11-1,CASSTGGVLNSPLHF,TGTGCCTCATCGACGGGGGGGGTACTTAATTCACCCCTCCACTTT
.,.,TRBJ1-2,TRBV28,CASSSVGGVLWGYTF,TGTGCCAGCAGCTCTGTCGGGGGAGTTCTATGGGGCTACACCTTC
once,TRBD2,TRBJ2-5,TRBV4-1,CASSQVAKGGETQYF,TGCGCCAGCAGCCAAGTTGCCAAGGGAGGGGAGACCCAGTACTTC
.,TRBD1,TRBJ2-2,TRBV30,CAWRTGGLRTGELFF,TGTGCCTGGAGGACAGGGGGCTTGAGGACCGGGGAGCTGTTTTTT
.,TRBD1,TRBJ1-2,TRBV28,CASSLLGDRDYGYTF,TGTGCCAGCAGTTTACTGGGGGACAGGGACTATGGCTACACCTTC
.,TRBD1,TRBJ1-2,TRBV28,CASTGGRSYGYTF,TGTGCCAGCACAGGGGGTCGAAGCTATGGCTACACCTTC
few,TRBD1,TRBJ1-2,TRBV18,CASSPQGQGRYGYTF,TGTGCCAGCTCACCGCAGGGACAGGGGCGCTATGGCTACACCTTC
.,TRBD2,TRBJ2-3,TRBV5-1,CASSFRTQRGGTDTQYF,TGCGCCAGCAGCTTTCGGACTCAGCGGGGGGGCACAGATACGCAGTATTTT
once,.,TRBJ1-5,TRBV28,CASRWGENQPQHF,TGTGCCAGCCGATGGGGGGAGAATCAGCCCCAGCATTTT
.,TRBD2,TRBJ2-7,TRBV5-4,CASSSTSGGLYEQYF,TGTGCCAGCAGCTCCACCAGCGGGGGCCTCTACGAGCAGTACTTC